The TCR beta chain described here comes from a study of T cells in Graves' hyperthyroidism and ophthalmopathy. Study-wide background: Sampling of peripheral blood happened at initial diagnosis, prior to any treatment.

The V end lost 0 bases, the J end lost 7 bases, and 13 bases lay between the germline ends. The CDR3 has 15 amino acids. CDR1 is LGHNA, CDR2 YSLEER, per germline. Researchers took RNA transcripts and amplified the TCR beta CDR3 regions from them. The primer set for the first-round RT-PCR of the TCR CDR3 was HTBI. Each CDR3 protein is one row after TCRdb ran MiXCR on the multiplex PCR reads. The sample has about 210,000 distinct CDR3 sequences; around 18% are singletons. This clonotype showed up just a few times. The sample taken for sequencing was blood. This clonotype was obtained from a man aged 40-55 years with Graves' hyperthyroidism. The chain has TRBV4-3 and TRBJ1-5; possible D gene TRBD1, 5 bases. CDR3 residues: CASSQDPQGEQPQHF. In DNA form, the CDR3 reads TGCGCCAGCAGCCAAGATCCCCAGGGTGAACAGCCCCAGCATTTT.